The entry that follows covers one TCR beta chain sequence. What antigen it recognizes has not been identified. Base quality data are lacking; no much larger clone is found one base away. The CDR3 regions of human TCRbeta chains were subjected to immunosequencing. As for the original processing: Repertoire TCRs were matched against a reference library of SARS-CoV-2-specific TCRs generated with the MIRA antigen-specificity platform. Breadth was defined as the fraction of unique TCRs that were SARS-CoV-2-associated, and depth was defined as the fraction of total T cells that were SARS-CoV-2-associated. Using the MIRA data, each spike-specific TCR was assigned both to the spike region to which the TCR was reactive and to a CD4 or CD8 class. Log10-transformed breadth and depth values were compared by one-way ANOVA with Sidak's multiple comparisons tests. TCRdb provides this immuneACCESS table in a form limited to in-frame rearrangements. Some clones are lacking; in checked studies, under half of them reflect an unresolved V gene, and why the rest are absent is not known. The D gene and trimming were derived from the DNA, and the V and J assignments and clone size from that table. The sample records about 94,000 clones, about 85% of which are singletons. Jointly, the top ten make up more than 3.5% of the sample.

The time point label for this specimen denotes: about 28 days (+/-7) after the second vaccine dose. AZD1222 recipients with second doses at about 4 weeks or about 12 weeks were pooled, because spike-specific TCR depth and breadth did not differ between schedules. Samples from vaccinated people were obtained from the UK trials COV001 and COV002, which included a single-blind randomized controlled phase 2/3 trial of AZD1222 (ChAdOx1 nCoV-19) in healthy adults. Trial participant PBMC samples were collected at day 0 and day 28 after the second dose for TCRbeta chain sequencing. The junction carries 7 bases between V and J, which are trimmed by 4 bases and 3 bases respectively. The CDR3 runs 11 amino acids, cysteine and phenylalanine included. Solely the CDR3 DNA is kept, with 33 bases framed from the first base. CDR1 and CDR2, looked up from the germline V gene (reference sequence), are DFQATT and SNEGSKA.

These data belong to a study of T cell responses to AZD1222 COVID-19 vaccine (dated by TCRdb to the early 2020s). Notes on the research overall: A total of 230 to 250 trial participants underwent TCR sequencing, of whom some 210 received two doses of AZD1222 and about 26 received two doses of the MenACWY control vaccine. Trial participants were enrolled into age subgroups of 18-55, 56-69 and 70-plus years, which contained roughly 150, 30 and 60 TCR-sequenced participants, respectively.

Points the paper makes about the study in general: Participants were mostly white British and included more females than males, and it was suggested by the authors that clonal diversity may have been underestimated. Because no day 14 peak-response samples were available, repertoires were characterized only after the peak T cell response. The 56-69-year group was small, and its depth increase did not reach significance, likely because of low power. The vaccine-associated CD4 TCRs covered the entire spike protein, and the dominant responses fell in regions 160-218 and 743-854. A significant rise in spike-specific TCR breadth and depth was observed after two AZD1222 doses relative to day 0 and relative to MenACWY recipients. Reportedly, close to half of the unique spike-specific TCRs recognized epitopes lying outside the regions that are mutated in the B.1.351 and B.1.1.7 variants. Conclusions about previously exposed vaccinees were limited because only a handful of AZD1222 recipients were SARS-CoV-2 seropositive at baseline.

The starting material was peripheral blood, obtained 28 days after the second AZD1222 dose. The TCR was taken from an adult who received the AZD1222 COVID-19 vaccine. This chain joins TRBV20-1 to TRBJ2-7; D gene: possibly TRBD2, on 6 matching bases. Here the CDR3 is given as CSAKDYYEQYF. The sequenced DNA: TGCAGTGCTAAGGACTACTACGAGCAGTACTTC.